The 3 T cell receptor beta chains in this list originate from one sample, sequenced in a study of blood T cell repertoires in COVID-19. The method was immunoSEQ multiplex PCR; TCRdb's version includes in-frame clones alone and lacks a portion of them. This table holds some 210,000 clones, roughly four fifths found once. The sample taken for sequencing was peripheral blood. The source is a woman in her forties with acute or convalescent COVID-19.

CDR3 in amino acids: CASSIRRGLRANYGYTF. As DNA, the CDR3 is TGTGCCAGCAGCATCCGGAGGGGGCTGAGGGCTAACTATGGCTACACCTTC. This rearrangement joins TRBV7-3 to TRBJ1-2, with 7 bases fitting TRBD1. Trimming cost V 5 bases and J 0 bases; bases outside gene matches: 12. Germline V gives CDR1 SGHTA, CDR2 FQGTGA. The CDR3 is 17 residues long.

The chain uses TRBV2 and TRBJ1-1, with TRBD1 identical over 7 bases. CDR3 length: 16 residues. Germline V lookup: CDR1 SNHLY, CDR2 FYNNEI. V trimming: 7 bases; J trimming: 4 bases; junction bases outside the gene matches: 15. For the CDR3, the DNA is TGTGCCAGCACACGGGGACCGACAGGGAAGGGCACTGAAGCTTTCTTT. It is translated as CASTRGPTGKGTEAFF.

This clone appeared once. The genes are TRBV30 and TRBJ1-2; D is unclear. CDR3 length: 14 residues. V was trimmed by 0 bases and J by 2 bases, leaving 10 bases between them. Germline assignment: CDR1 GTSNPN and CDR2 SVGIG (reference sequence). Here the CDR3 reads CAWSVRGRNYGYTF. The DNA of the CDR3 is TGTGCCTGGAGTGTACGCGGCAGAAACTATGGCTACACCTTC.